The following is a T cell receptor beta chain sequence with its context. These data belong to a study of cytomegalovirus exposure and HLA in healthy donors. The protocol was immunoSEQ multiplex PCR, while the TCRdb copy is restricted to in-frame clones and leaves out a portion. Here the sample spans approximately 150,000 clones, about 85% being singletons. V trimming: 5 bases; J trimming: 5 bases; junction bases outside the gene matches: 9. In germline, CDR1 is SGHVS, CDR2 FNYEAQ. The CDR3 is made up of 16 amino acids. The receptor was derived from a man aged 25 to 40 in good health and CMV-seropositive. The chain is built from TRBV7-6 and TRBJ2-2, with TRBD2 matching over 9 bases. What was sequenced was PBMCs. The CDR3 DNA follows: TGTGCCAGCAGCCCCATGGCGGGGGGGGGAACCGGGGAGCTGTTTTTT. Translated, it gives CASSPMAGGGTGELFF.